A single sample gave rise to the 17 T cell receptor beta chains below, sequenced in a study of T cells in Graves' hyperthyroidism and ophthalmopathy. Template material for amplifying TCR beta CDR3 regions consisted of RNA transcripts. The TCR CDR3 first-round RT-PCR relied on the HTBI primer set. Using its own MiXCR run on the multiplex PCR reads, TCRdb lists one record per CDR3 protein. The data show hundreds of thousands of distinct CDR3 sequences, 30% to 40% seen once. Sequenced sample: blood. These receptors were taken from a middle-aged woman with Graves' hyperthyroidism.

This clonotype has at least ten counts. The chain recombines TRBV7-9 with TRBJ1-5, with D tentatively TRBD1 (5 bases). The V and J ends lost 4 bases and 6 bases respectively, with 16 bases between them. The CDR3 extends over 15 amino acids. CDR1 is SEHNR and CDR2 is FQNEAQ in the germline V gene (reference sequence). The CDR3 here is CASSSVVGTGQPQHF. CDR3 nucleotide sequence: TGTGCCAGCAGCTCAGTGGTGGGGACGGGTCAGCCCCAGCATTTT.

This sequence joins TRBV15 and TRBJ2-7; TRBD1 is a possible D gene (5 bases). CDR1 and CDR2 from the germline V gene are LNHNV and YYDKDF (reference sequence). The CDR3 spans 14 residues. Trimming shortened V by 1 base and J by 5 bases, and 12 bases separated the two germline ends. CDR3 amino acids: CATSRGAGSDEQYF. Here the CDR3 DNA reads TGTGCCACCAGCAGAGGGGCAGGGTCGGACGAGCAGTACTTC.

The V and J genes are TRBV4-1 and TRBJ1-1, with 8 bases that match TRBD1. Germline-derived CDR1 and CDR2 are MGHRA and YSYEKL. V gave up 1 base and J gave up 4 bases; unmatched junction bases: 5. The CDR3 covers 15 residues. CDR3 in amino acids: CASSQGQGYRTEAFF. The CDR3 DNA reads TGCGCCAGCAGCCAAGGACAGGGGTATCGCACTGAAGCTTTCTTT.

The chain links TRBV10-3 to TRBJ2-7; TRBD2 matches 9 bases. The CDR3 has 12 residues. From germline, CDR1 is ENHRY and CDR2 SYGVKD. Trimming cost V 8 bases and J 5 bases; bases outside gene matches: 4. The CDR3 is CAIEGTSNEQYF. DNA for the CDR3: TGTGCCATCGAGGGGACTAGCAACGAGCAGTACTTC.

This clonotype has just a few counts. This rearrangement joins TRBV6-5 to TRBJ1-1, with D perhaps matching TRBD1 (5 bases). V gave up 8 bases and J gave up 3 bases, with 16 bases separating them. The CDR3 is 14 residues long. Germline CDR1 MNHEY, CDR2 SVGAGI. DNA for the CDR3: TGTGCCAGCTCTAAAAGGGGTTTGGACACTGAAGCTTTCTTT. Protein: CASSKRGLDTEAFF.

This chain links TRBV7-9 with TRBJ1-2; D call uncertain. Germline V CDR1 and CDR2: SEHNR, FQNEAQ (reference sequence). V lost 5 bases to trimming and J lost 7 bases, with 14 bases between them. This CDR3 spans 13 amino acids. CDR3 sequence (DNA): TGTGCCAGCAGCCGACAAATGGTTGGTGGCTACACCTTC. Its translation: CASSRQMVGGYTF.

CDR3 sequence reads: CAWSTGRSGNTIYF. The CDR3 DNA follows: TGTGCCTGGAGTACCGGCCGCTCTGGAAACACCATATATTTT. This chain uses TRBV30 with TRBJ1-3; D is unresolved. The CDR3 consists of 14 residues. V lost 2 bases to trimming and J lost 0 bases, with 8 bases between them. Germline assignment: CDR1 GTSNPN and CDR2 SVGIG (reference sequence).

The chain uses TRBV7-2 and TRBJ2-7; no definite D call. Germline V gene lookup returns CDR1 SGHTA and CDR2 FQGNSA. The CDR3 runs 15 residues. Trimming removed 6 bases at V and 2 bases at J, with 17 bases between. CDR3 coding DNA: TGTGCCAGCAGTTTTTTGGCTGGGTTAGCCTACGAGCAGTACTTC. Its translation: CASSFLAGLAYEQYF.

V and J are TRBV25-1 and TRBJ1-2; D gene uncertain. V lost 6 bases, J lost 4 bases, and 15 bases lay in between. The CDR3 sequence is 14 residues long. Germline-derived CDR1 and CDR2 are MGHDK and SYGVNS. The CDR3 DNA is TGTGCCAGCAGACTTAACCGGGCCTTCTATGGCTACACCTTC. Protein: CASRLNRAFYGYTF.

Worth noting for this clonotype: At one end the junction does not follow the germline gene, possibly because of a read error. The chain employs TRBV7-7 and TRBJ2-7, with 11 bases matching TRBD1. The closer fit of TRBJ2-4 to the DNA end suggests the J call may be wrong. CDR3 length: 18 amino acids. Germline V gene sequence: CDR1 SSHAT, CDR2 FNYEAQ (reference sequence). For the CDR3, the DNA is TGTGCTAGCAGCCCCAACGGACAGGGGGCGAGGATTGAGAACATTCAGTACTTC. It yields the protein CASSPNGQGARIENIQYF.

This clonotype was picked up a small number of times. V is TRBV19 and J is TRBJ2-5; no definite D call. Per germline, CDR1 LNHDA and CDR2 SQIVND (reference sequence). The CDR3 spans 14 residues. V was shortened by 2 bases and J by 0 bases, with 7 bases between the two germline ends. The CDR3 loop reads CASSISGYQETQYF. The CDR3 coding sequence is TGTGCCAGTAGTATATCCGGCTACCAAGAGACCCAGTACTTC.

This clonotype has at least ten counts. The chain combines TRBV11-3 with TRBJ2-7; 7 bases agree with TRBD1. There are 14 residues in the CDR3. J was trimmed by 3 bases and V by 5 bases; bases with no gene match: 7. Germline CDR1 reads SGHNT; CDR2 reads YENEEA. CDR3 coding DNA: TGTGCCAGCAGCCCCGACAGGGTGGTCTACGAGCAGTACTTC. It specifies CASSPDRVVYEQYF. Looking up the rest from reference TRBV11-3 and TRBJ2-7 gives the full variable domain: EAGVVQSPRYKIIEKKQPVAFWCNPISGHNTLYWYLQNLGQGPELLIRYENEEAVDDSQLPKDRFSAERLKGVDSTLKIQPAELGDSAVYLCASSPDRVVYEQYFGPGTRLTVT.

This clonotype was seen ten or more times. The chain uses TRBV6-5 and TRBJ2-7; D possibly corresponds to TRBD1 (7 bases). Per germline, CDR1 MNHEY and CDR2 SVGAGI. This CDR3 has 13 amino acids. V lost 5 bases and J 7 bases, leaving 15 bases between the germline ends. DNA for the CDR3: TGTGCCAGCAGTCCCCCAGGGGGGCGAGAGCAGTACTTC. Residues: CASSPPGGREQYF.

This clonotype was detected ten times or more. The chain combines TRBV7-9 with TRBJ1-1; the D is unclear. With 2 bases removed from V and 7 bases from J, the gap between germline ends came to 14 bases. This CDR3 spans 14 amino acids. CDR1 and CDR2 (germline): SEHNR, FQNEAQ (reference sequence). The CDR3, as DNA: TGTGCCAGCAGCTTAATATCCCAGCAGAGTGAAGCTTTCTTT. This gives the protein CASSLISQQSEAFF.

This rearrangement joins TRBV5-1 to TRBJ1-4; D gene unclear. Trimming took 0 bases from V and 8 from J, leaving 11 bases between them. The CDR3 is made up of 14 amino acids. CDR1 and CDR2 from the germline V gene are SGHRS and YFSETQ. In nucleotides, the CDR3 is TGCGCCAGCAGCTTGGCCTCCCGGGAGGAAAAACTGTTTTTT. Translating it yields CASSLASREEKLFF. Variable domain in full (rest from reference TRBV5-1 and TRBJ1-4): KAGVTQTPRYLIKTRGQQVTLSCSPISGHRSVSWYQQTPGQGLQFLFEYFSETQRNKGNFPGRFSGRQFSNSRSEMNVSTLELGDSALYLCASSLASREEKLFFGSGTQLSVL.

The table lists this clonotype with a few counts. J is TRBJ1-1 and V is TRBV4-2; D is uncertain. Trimming took off 4 bases at V and 6 bases at J, with 12 bases between the two ends. Germline assignment: CDR1 LGHNA and CDR2 YNFKEQ. The CDR3 runs 13 residues. In DNA form, the CDR3 reads TGTGCCAGCAGCCCTACTTCCCAGGCTGAAGCTTTCTTT. Encoded protein: CASSPTSQAEAFF.

The chain has TRBV5-1 and TRBJ2-7, with 10 bases matching TRBD2. Germline V CDR1 and CDR2: SGHRS, YFSETQ. This CDR3 spans 15 amino acids. With V trimmed by 6 bases and J by 0 bases, 6 bases remained unmatched. The CDR3 reads CASMDGLADSYEQYF. In DNA form, the CDR3 reads TGCGCCAGCATGGACGGACTAGCGGACTCCTACGAGCAGTACTTC.